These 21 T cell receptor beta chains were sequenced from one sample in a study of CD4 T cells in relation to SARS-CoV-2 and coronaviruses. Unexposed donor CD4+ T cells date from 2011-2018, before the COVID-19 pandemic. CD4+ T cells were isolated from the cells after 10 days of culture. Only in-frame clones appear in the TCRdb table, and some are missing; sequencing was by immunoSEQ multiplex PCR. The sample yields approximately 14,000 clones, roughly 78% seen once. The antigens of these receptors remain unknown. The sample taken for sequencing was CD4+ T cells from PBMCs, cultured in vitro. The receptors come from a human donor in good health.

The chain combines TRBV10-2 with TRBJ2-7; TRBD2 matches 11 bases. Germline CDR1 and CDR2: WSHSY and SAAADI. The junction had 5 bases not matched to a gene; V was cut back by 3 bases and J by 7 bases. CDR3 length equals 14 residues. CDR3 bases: TGCGCCAGCAGTGACCGCCTAGCGGGAGGAGAGCAGTACTTC. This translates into CASSDRLAGGEQYF.

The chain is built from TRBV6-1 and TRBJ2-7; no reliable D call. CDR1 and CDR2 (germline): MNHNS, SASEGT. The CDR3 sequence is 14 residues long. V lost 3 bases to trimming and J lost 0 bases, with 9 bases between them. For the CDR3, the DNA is TGTGCCAGCAGTGAGTACCTCAGCTCCTACGAGCAGTACTTC. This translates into CASSEYLSSYEQYF.

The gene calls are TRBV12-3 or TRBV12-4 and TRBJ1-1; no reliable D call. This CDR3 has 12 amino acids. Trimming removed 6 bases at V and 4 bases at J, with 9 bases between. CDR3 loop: CASSPFPTEAFF. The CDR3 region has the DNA TGTGCCAGCAGCCCGTTCCCCACTGAAGCTTTCTTT.

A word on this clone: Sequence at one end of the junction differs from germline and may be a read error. The CDR3 loop reads CASSLGLDLNDF. Written as DNA, the CDR3 is TGTGCCAGCAGCTTGGGCCTGGACTTGAACGACTTC. This rearrangement joins TRBV5-8 to TRBJ2-7; tentatively, D is TRBD2 (5 bases). Germline CDR1 SGHTS, CDR2 YDEGEE. The CDR3 extends over 12 amino acids.

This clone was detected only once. The CDR3 DNA reads TGCAGTGTTGAGCCTGCGGAGACCCAGTACTTC. Translation gives CSVEPAETQYF. The chain is built from TRBV20-1 and TRBJ2-5; D gene uncertain. Germline V gene sequence: CDR1 DFQATT, CDR2 SNEGSKA (reference sequence). Between the trimmed V and J ends, which lost 7 bases and 5 bases, there was a span of 11 bases. This CDR3 has 11 amino acids.

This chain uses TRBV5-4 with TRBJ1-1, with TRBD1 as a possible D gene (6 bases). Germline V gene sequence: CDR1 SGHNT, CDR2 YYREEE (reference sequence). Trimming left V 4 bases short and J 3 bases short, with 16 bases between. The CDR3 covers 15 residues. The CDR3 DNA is TGTGCCAGCAGCCCGGACAGCGCGGGACACACTGAAGCTTTCTTT. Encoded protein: CASSPDSAGHTEAFF.

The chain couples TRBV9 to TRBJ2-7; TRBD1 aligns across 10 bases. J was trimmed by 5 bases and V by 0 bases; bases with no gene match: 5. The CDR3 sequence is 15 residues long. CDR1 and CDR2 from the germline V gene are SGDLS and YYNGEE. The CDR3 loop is CASSVGGTGVHEQYF. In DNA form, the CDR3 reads TGTGCCAGCAGCGTAGGGGGGACAGGGGTCCACGAGCAGTACTTC.

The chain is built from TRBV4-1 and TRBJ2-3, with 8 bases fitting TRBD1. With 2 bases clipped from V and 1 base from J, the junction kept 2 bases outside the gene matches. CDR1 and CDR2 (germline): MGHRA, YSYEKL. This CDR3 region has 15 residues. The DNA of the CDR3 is TGCGCCAGCAGCCAAAAGGGACAGGGCACAGATACGCAGTATTTT. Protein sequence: CASSQKGQGTDTQYF.

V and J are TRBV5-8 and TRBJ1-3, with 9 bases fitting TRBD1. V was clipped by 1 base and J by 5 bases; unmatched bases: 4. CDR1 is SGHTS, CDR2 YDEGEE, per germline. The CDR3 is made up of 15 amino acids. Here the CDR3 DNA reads TGTGCCAGCAGCTTGTATACAGGGGGCCGAAACACCATATATTTT. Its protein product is CASSLYTGGRNTIYF. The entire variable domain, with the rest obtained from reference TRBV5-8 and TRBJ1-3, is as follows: EAGVTQSPTHLIKTRGQQATLRCSPISGHTSVYWYQQALGLGLQFLLWYDEGEERNRGNFPPRFSGRQFPNYSSELNVNALELEDSALYLCASSLYTGGRNTIYFGEGSWLTVV.

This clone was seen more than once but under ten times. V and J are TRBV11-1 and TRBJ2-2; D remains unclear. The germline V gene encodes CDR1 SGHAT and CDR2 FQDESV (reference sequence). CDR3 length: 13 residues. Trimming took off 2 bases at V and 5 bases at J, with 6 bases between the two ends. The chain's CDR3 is CASSLSETGELFF. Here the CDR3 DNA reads TGTGCCAGCAGCTTATCAGAGACCGGGGAGCTGTTTTTT.

CDR3 nucleotides: TGTGCCAGCAGCCGTACTAGCGGAGAGCAGTTCTTC. Amino acid sequence: CASSRTSGEQFF. This chain connects TRBV7-3 to TRBJ2-1, with 8 bases aligning to TRBD2. This CDR3 region has 12 residues. Germline values: CDR1 SGHTA, CDR2 FQGTGA. Trimming at V came to 5 bases and at J to 10 bases, leaving 4 bases not matched to a gene.

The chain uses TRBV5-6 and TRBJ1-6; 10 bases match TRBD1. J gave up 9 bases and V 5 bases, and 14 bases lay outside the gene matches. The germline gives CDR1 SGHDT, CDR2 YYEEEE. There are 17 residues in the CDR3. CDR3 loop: CASSFVDFRDRGSPLHF. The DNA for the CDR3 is TGTGCCAGCAGTTTTGTTGACTTCCGGGACAGGGGTTCACCCCTCCACTTT.

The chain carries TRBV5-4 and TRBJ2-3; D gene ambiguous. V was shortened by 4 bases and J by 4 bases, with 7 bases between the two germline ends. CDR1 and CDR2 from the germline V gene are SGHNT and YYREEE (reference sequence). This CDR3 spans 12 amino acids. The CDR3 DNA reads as TGTGCCAGCAGCCCGTCCGCAGATACGCAGTATTTT. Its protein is CASSPSADTQYF. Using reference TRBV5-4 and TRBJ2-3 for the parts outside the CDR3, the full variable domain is ETGVTQSPTHLIKTRGQQVTLRCSSQSGHNTVSWYQQALGQGPQFIFQYYREEENGRGNFPPRFSGLQFPNYSSELNVNALELDDSALYLCASSPSADTQYFGPGTRLTVL.

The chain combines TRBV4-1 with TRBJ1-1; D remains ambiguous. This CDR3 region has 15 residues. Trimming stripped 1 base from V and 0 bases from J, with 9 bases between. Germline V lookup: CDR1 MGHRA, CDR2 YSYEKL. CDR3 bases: TGCGCCAGCAGCCAAGGACCGGCTATGAACACTGAAGCTTTCTTT. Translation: CASSQGPAMNTEAFF.

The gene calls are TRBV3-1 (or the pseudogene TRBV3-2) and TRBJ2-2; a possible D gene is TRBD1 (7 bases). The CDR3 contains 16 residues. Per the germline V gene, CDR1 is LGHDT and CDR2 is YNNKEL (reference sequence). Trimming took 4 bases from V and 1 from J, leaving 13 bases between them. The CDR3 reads CASSPGGRGNTGELFF. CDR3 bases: TGTGCCAGCAGCCCAGGGGGGAGAGGGAACACCGGGGAGCTGTTTTTT.

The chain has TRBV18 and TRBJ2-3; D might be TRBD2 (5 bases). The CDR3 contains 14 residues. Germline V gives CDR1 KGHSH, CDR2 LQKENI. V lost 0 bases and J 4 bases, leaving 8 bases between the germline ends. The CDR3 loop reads CASSPPLAPDTQYF. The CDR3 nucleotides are TGTGCCAGCTCACCACCGCTAGCCCCAGATACGCAGTATTTT.

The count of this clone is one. CDR3 amino acids: CASTNPGTRKTGELFF. CDR3 DNA: TGTGCCAGCACCAACCCCGGGACTAGGAAAACCGGGGAGCTGTTTTTT. The rearrangement uses TRBV28 and TRBJ2-2, with 8 positions matching TRBD2. Losses at the gene ends were 7 bases for V and 5 bases for J; bases not matched to a gene: 12. The CDR3 is made up of 16 amino acids. Germline V gene sequence: CDR1 MDHEN, CDR2 SYDVKM. Supplemented by reference TRBV28 and TRBJ2-2, the full variable domain reads DVKVTQSSRYLVKRTGEKVFLECVQDMDHENMFWYRQDPGLGLRLIYFSYDVKMKEKGDIPEGYSVSREKKERFSLILESASTNQTSMYLCASTNPGTRKTGELFFGEGSRLTVL.

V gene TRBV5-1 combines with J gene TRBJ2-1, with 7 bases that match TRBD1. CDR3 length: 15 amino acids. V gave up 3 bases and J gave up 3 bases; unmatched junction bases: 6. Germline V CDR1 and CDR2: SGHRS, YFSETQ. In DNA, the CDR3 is TGCGCCAGCAGCTCGGAGACAGGGCTCTACAATGAGCAGTTCTTC. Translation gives CASSSETGLYNEQFF.

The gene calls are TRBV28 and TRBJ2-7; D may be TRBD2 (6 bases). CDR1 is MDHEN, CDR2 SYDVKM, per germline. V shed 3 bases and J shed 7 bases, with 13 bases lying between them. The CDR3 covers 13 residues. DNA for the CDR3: TGTGCCAGCAGTTTTCCGGGACTCCCAGAGCAGTACTTC. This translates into CASSFPGLPEQYF.

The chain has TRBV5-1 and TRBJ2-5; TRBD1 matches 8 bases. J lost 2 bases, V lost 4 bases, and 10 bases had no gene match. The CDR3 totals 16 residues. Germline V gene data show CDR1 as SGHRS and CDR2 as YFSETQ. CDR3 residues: CASSTGQGVEQETQYF. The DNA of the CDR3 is TGCGCCAGCAGCACCGGACAGGGCGTAGAACAAGAGACCCAGTACTTC.

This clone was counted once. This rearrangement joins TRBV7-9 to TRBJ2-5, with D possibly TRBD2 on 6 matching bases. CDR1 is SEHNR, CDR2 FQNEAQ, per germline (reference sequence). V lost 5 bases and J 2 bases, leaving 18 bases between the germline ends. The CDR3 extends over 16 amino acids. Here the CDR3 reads CASSPEGRPGQETQYF. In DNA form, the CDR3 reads TGTGCCAGCAGCCCCGAGGGGAGGCCGGGACAAGAGACCCAGTACTTC.